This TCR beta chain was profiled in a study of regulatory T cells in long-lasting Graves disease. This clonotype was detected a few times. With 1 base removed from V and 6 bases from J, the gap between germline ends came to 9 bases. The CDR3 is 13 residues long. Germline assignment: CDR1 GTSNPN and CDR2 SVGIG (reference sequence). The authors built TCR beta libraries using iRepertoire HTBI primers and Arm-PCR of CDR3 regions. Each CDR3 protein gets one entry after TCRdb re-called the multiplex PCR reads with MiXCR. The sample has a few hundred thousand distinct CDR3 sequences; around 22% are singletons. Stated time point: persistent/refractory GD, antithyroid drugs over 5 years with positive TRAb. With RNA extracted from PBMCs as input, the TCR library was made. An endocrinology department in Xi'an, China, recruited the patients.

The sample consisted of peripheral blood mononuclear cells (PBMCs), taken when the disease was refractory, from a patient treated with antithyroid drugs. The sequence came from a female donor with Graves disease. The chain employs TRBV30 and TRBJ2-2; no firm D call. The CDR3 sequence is CAWSDVFAGELFF. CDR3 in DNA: TGTGCCTGGAGTGATGTTTTCGCCGGGGAGCTGTTTTTT.